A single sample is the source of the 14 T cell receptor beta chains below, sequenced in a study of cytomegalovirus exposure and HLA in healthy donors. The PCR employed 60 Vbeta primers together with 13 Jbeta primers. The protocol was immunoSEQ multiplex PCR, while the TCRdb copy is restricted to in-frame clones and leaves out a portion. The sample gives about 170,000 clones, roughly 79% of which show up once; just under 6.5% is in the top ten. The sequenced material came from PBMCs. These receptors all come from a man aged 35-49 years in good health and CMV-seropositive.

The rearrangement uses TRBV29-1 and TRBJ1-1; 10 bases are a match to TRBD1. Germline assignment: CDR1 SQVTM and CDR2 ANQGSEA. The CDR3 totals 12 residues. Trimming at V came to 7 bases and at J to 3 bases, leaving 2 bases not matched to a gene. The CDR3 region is CSAGTGDTEAFF. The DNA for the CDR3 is TGCAGCGCTGGGACAGGGGACACTGAAGCTTTCTTT.

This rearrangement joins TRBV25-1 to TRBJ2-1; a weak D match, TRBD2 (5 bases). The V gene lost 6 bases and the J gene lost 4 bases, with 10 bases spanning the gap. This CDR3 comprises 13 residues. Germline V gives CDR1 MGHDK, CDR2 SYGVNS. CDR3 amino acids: CASREGPYNEQFF. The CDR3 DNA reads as TGTGCCAGCAGAGAGGGCCCATACAATGAGCAGTTCTTC.

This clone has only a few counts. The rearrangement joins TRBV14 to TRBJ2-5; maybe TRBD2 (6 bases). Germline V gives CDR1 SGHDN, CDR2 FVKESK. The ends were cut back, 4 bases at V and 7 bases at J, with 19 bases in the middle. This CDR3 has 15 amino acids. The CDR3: CASSRAGLLHLTQYF. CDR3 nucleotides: TGTGCCAGCAGCCGGGCGGGACTCCTTCATTTGACCCAGTACTTC. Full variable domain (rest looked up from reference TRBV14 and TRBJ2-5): EAGVTQFPSHSVIEKGQTVTLRCDPISGHDNLYWYRRVMGKEIKFLLHFVKESKQDESGMPNNRFLAERTGGTYSTLKVQPAELEDSGVYFCASSRAGLLHLTQYFGPGTRLLVL.

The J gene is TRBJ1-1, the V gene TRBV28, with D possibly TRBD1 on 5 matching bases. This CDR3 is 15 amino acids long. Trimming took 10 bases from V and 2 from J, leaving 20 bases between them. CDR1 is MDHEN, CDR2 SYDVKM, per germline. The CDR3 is CATQSRGRGNTEAFF. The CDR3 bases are TGTGCCACCCAATCTAGAGGTAGGGGAAACACTGAAGCTTTCTTT.

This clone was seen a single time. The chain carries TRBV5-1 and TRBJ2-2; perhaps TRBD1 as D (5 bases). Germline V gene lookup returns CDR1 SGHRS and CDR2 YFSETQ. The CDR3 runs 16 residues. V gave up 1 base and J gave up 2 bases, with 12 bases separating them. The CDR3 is CASSLLARGNTGELFF. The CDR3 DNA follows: TGCGCCAGCAGCTTGCTGGCAAGGGGAAACACCGGGGAGCTGTTTTTT. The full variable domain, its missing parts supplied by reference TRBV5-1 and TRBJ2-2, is KAGVTQTPRYLIKTRGQQVTLSCSPISGHRSVSWYQQTPGQGLQFLFEYFSETQRNKGNFPGRFSGRQFSNSRSEMNVSTLELGDSALYLCASSLLARGNTGELFFGEGSRLTVL.

CDR3 in DNA: TGCGCCAGCAGCCTAGAACAGGGTAGGGGCTACACCTTC. Amino acids: CASSLEQGRGYTF. This chain connects TRBV5-1 to TRBJ1-2; D possibly corresponds to TRBD1 (6 bases). Germline V CDR1 and CDR2: SGHRS, YFSETQ. Between the trimmed V and J ends, which lost 4 bases and 8 bases, there was a span of 15 bases. This CDR3 is 13 amino acids long.

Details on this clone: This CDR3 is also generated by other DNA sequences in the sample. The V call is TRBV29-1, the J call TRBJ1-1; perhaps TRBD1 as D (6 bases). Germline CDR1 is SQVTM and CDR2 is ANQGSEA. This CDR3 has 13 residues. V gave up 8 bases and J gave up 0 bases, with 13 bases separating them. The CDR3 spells CSHGQGMNTEAFF. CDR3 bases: TGCAGCCACGGGCAGGGGATGAACACTGAAGCTTTCTTT. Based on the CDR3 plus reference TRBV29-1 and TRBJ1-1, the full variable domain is SAVISQKPSRDICQRGTSLTIQCQVDSQVTMMFWYRQQPGQSLTLIATANQGSEATYESGFVIDKFPISRPNLTFSTLTVSNMSPEDSSIYLCSHGQGMNTEAFFGQGTRLTVV.

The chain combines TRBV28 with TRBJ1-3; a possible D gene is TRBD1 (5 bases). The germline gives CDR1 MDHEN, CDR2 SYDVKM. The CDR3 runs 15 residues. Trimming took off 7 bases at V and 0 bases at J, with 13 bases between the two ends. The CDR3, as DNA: TGTGCCAGCAATCCAAGGGGATCCTCTGGAAACACCATATATTTT. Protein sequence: CASNPRGSSGNTIYF.

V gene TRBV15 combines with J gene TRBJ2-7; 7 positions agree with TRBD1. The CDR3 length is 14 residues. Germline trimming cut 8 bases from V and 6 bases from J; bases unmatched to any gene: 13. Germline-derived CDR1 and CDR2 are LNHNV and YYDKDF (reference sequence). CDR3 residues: CATSRDRTSTEQYF. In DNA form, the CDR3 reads TGTGCCACCTCCCGGGACAGAACAAGCACCGAGCAGTACTTC.

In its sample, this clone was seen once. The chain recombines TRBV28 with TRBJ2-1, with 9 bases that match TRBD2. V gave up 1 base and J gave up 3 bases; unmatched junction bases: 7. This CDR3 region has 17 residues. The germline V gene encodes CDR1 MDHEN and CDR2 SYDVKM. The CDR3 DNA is TGTGCCAGCAGTTTATTGGCTAGCGGGACTAACTACAATGAGCAGTTCTTC. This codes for CASSLLASGTNYNEQFF.

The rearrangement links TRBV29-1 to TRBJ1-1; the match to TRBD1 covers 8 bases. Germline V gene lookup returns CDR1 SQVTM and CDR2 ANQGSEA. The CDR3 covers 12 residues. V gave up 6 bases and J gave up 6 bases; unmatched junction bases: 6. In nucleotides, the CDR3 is TGCAGCGTCCAGGGGGCGAGGGCTGAAGCTTTCTTT. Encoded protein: CSVQGARAEAFF. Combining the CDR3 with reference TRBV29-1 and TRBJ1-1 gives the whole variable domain SAVISQKPSRDICQRGTSLTIQCQVDSQVTMMFWYRQQPGQSLTLIATANQGSEATYESGFVIDKFPISRPNLTFSTLTVSNMSPEDSSIYLCSVQGARAEAFFGQGTRLTVV.

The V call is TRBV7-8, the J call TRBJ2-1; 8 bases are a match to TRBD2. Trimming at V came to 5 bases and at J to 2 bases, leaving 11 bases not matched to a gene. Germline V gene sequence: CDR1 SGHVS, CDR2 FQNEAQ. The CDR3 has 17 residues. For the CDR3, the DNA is TGTGCCAGCAGCCTTAGGTGGGGTAGCGGGGCCTACAATGAGCAGTTCTTC. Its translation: CASSLRWGSGAYNEQFF.

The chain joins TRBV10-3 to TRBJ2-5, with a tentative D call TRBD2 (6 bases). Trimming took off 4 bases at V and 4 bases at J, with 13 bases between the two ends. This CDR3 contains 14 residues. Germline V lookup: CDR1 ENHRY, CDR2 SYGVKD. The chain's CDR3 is CAISGTGVAETQYF. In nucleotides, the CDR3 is TGTGCCATCAGTGGTACGGGAGTCGCAGAGACCCAGTACTTC.

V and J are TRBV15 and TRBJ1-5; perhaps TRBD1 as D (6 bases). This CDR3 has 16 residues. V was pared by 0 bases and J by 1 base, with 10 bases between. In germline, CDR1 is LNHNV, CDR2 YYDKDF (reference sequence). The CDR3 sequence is CATSRDLQGSNQPQHF. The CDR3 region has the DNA TGTGCCACCAGCAGAGATTTGCAGGGGAGCAATCAGCCCCAGCATTTT.